The 26 T cell receptor beta chains listed next were all sequenced from one sample in a study of glioma-infiltrating T cells. The iRepertoire nested amplicon-rescue multiplex PCR amplified TCR alpha and beta CDR3s from RNA. TCRdb re-called the multiplex PCR reads with MiXCR, one entry per CDR3 protein. The sample contains about 190,000 distinct CDR3 sequences, roughly a third of which appear only once. Specimen: glioma tissue, nonneoplastic brain tissue, or PBMCs (not recorded which). Receptor source: a human donor with low-grade glioma or glioblastoma, undergoing nonglioma brain surgery, or in good health (not recorded which).

The chain employs TRBV20-1 and TRBJ2-3; D gene unclear. The CDR3 is 14 amino acids. V was trimmed by 3 bases and J by 10 bases, leaving 20 bases between them. In germline, CDR1 is DFQATT, CDR2 SNEGSKA (reference sequence). As DNA, the CDR3 is TGCAGTGCTAGCGGACCCCTGTCTGCATATGCGCAGTATTTT. Protein: CSASGPLSAYAQYF.

This clonotype was picked up many times. The CDR3 loop reads CASSWGLAGGYEQFF. The DNA of the CDR3 is TGTGCCAGCAGCTGGGGACTAGCGGGAGGTTATGAGCAGTTCTTC. This sequence joins TRBV7-2 and TRBJ2-1; 15 bases are a match to TRBD2. V trimming: 4 bases; J trimming: 8 bases; junction bases outside the gene matches: 3. Germline V gives CDR1 SGHTA, CDR2 FQGNSA. The CDR3 totals 15 residues.

On this clonotype itself: A much larger clone lies one base from this, so it may be a read error. The V gene is TRBV7-9, the J gene TRBJ2-3, with D perhaps matching TRBD1 or TRBD2 (5 bases each). Germline V gene data show CDR1 as SEHNR and CDR2 as FQNEAQ (reference sequence). Between the trimmed V and J ends, which lost 5 bases and 6 bases, there was a span of 18 bases. CDR3 length: 15 amino acids. CDR3 nucleotide sequence: TGTGCCAGCAGCCTAGGGGAGCGAGTGCTGGATACGCAGTATTTT. Translation gives CASSLGERVLDTQYF.

This clonotype was counted between two and nine times. The chain carries TRBV20-1 and TRBJ2-1, with 8 bases matching TRBD1. The germline V gene has CDR1 DFQATT and CDR2 SNEGSKA (reference sequence). This CDR3 spans 14 amino acids. This CDR3 reads CRGQAKDSYNEQFF. CDR3 sequence (DNA): TGCAGGGGACAGGCGAAAGATTCCTACAATGAGCAGTTCTTC.

This clonotype was seen at least ten times. The rearrangement links TRBV20-1 to TRBJ1-5, with TRBD1 identical over 8 bases. Germline trimming cut 0 bases from V and 4 bases from J; bases unmatched to any gene: 11. CDR1 and CDR2 (germline): DFQATT, SNEGSKA (reference sequence). CDR3 size: 17 residues. The CDR3 coding sequence is TGCAGTGCTAGAGATCCACAGGGGGGAACCGGTAATCAGCCCCAGCATTTT. Protein: CSARDPQGGTGNQPQHF.

The table lists this clonotype with many counts. The rearrangement links TRBV4-3 to TRBJ1-6, with D unclear. The germline V and J ends were trimmed by 4 bases and 8 bases, with 18 bases remaining between them. There are 16 residues in the CDR3. Germline lookup yields CDR1 LGHNA and CDR2 YSLEER. The chain's CDR3 is CASSPIPPPTDSPLHF. As DNA, the CDR3 is TGCGCCAGCAGCCCTATACCTCCACCAACGGATTCACCCCTCCACTTT.

This clonotype was detected ten times or more. The chain has TRBV7-2 and TRBJ2-7; weak D call: TRBD2 (5 bases). The CDR3 runs 15 residues. Germline V lookup: CDR1 SGHTA, CDR2 FQGNSA. Trimming removed 5 bases from V and 0 bases from J, with 14 bases in between. Written as DNA, the CDR3 is TGTGCCAGCAGCCCAGGAGGTGGCAACTCCTACGAGCAGTACTTC. This codes for CASSPGGGNSYEQYF.

A note on this clonotype: Sequence at one end of the junction differs from germline and may be a read error. J is TRBJ2-7 and V is TRBV6-1; D is perhaps TRBD2 (5 bases). The CDR3 has 14 amino acids. CDR1 MNHNS and CDR2 SASEGT come from the germline V gene. CDR3 in DNA: TGTGCCATCAGTGAGGGTCTTTCTTCCTACGAGGAGTACTTC. Amino acid sequence: CAISEGLSSYEEYF.

This clonotype was found many times. The chain carries TRBV20-1 and TRBJ2-7; either TRBD1 or TRBD2 may fit D (5 bases each). Germline values: CDR1 DFQATT, CDR2 SNEGSKA (reference sequence). With 5 bases removed from V and 3 bases from J, the gap between germline ends came to 17 bases. This CDR3 contains 14 residues. CDR3 amino acids: CSAEQRDAYYEQYF. DNA for the CDR3: TGCAGTGCTGAGCAGAGGGACGCGTACTACGAGCAGTACTTC.

The sample holds many counts of this clonotype. The V call is TRBV28, the J call TRBJ1-5, with D uncertain. V was trimmed by 5 bases and J by 6 bases, leaving 14 bases between them. The CDR3 covers 14 residues. CDR1 and CDR2 from the germline V gene are MDHEN and SYDVKM. The CDR3 DNA sequence: TGTGCCAGCAGTCCGCCACAAATTCGTCAGCCCCAGCATTTT. It yields the protein CASSPPQIRQPQHF.

This clonotype was seen many times. This rearrangement joins TRBV19 to TRBJ2-7, with a possible D match to TRBD2 (6 bases). The germline V and J ends were trimmed by 7 bases and 1 base, with 11 bases remaining between them. The CDR3 totals 13 residues. Germline assignment: CDR1 LNHDA and CDR2 SQIVND (reference sequence). This CDR3 reads CASNAGLSYEQYF. CDR3 in DNA: TGTGCCAGTAACGCGGGATTATCCTACGAGCAGTACTTC.

This clonotype has ten or more counts. The rearrangement links TRBV28 to TRBJ2-3; D remains unclear. Trimming pared 4 bases from V and 0 bases from J, leaving 14 bases between. This CDR3 is built from 16 residues. Per the germline V gene, CDR1 is MDHEN and CDR2 is SYDVKM. CDR3 coding DNA: TGTGCCAGCAGTTCCCCCGCGGAAGCGAGCACAGATACGCAGTATTTT. Its protein product is CASSSPAEASTDTQYF.

Turning to this clonotype: A clone one base away is much larger, so this may be a read error. This chain joins TRBV4-1 and TRBJ1-1; unclear D gene. The CDR3 has 14 residues. Germline V CDR1 and CDR2: MGHRA, YSYEKL. For the CDR3, the DNA is TGCGCCGGCAGCCCCCTTGGGGTAAACACTGAAGCTTTCTTT. It specifies CAGSPLGVNTEAFF.

A note on this clonotype: A read error may be the cause here, since a much bigger clone is one base away. The V and J genes are TRBV5-1 and TRBJ2-1; TRBD1 matches 9 bases. Germline V gives CDR1 SGHRS, CDR2 YFSETQ. Unmatched junction bases numbered 8, after V lost 4 bases and J lost 9 bases. This CDR3 contains 14 residues. The CDR3 coding sequence is TGCGCCAGCAGCGGCGGACAGGGGCTCAGTGAGCAGTTCTTC. Protein sequence: CASSGGQGLSEQFF.

This clonotype was seen at least ten times. The V gene is TRBV4-1, the J gene TRBJ1-2; no firm D call. This CDR3 has 9 residues. Germline CDR1 is MGHRA and CDR2 is YSYEKL. The V and J ends lost 9 bases and 4 bases respectively, with 3 bases between them. The CDR3 here is CASSYGYTF. The DNA for the CDR3 is TGCGCCAGTAGCTATGGCTACACCTTC.

With respect to this clonotype: This CDR3 fails to terminate in the conserved phenylalanine or tryptophan, so it likely reflects a read error. This rearrangement joins TRBV6-6 to TRBJ2-7; 8 bases map to TRBD2. The V gene's germline CDR1 is MNHNY and CDR2 SVGAGI (reference sequence). The CDR3 has 17 amino acids. V gave up 0 bases and J gave up 1 base; unmatched junction bases: 8. Here the CDR3 DNA reads TGTGCCAGCAGTTACTCGACCAGCGGGGGACTTTCCTACGAGCAGTACCTC. Protein: CASSYSTSGGLSYEQYL.

The chain joins TRBV5-1 to TRBJ1-6, with no clear D. V was cut by 4 bases and J by 5 bases, with 7 bases left in between. Germline CDR1 SGHRS, CDR2 YFSETQ. The CDR3 has 13 residues. CDR3 region: CASSPQDNSPLHF. The DNA of the CDR3 is TGCGCCAGCAGCCCCCAGGATAATTCACCCCTCCACTTT.

The chain combines TRBV20-1 with TRBJ1-2, with TRBD1 identical over 10 bases. V lost 4 bases, J lost 6 bases, and 5 bases stayed unmatched. The CDR3 has 13 amino acids. CDR1 DFQATT and CDR2 SNEGSKA come from the germline V gene (reference sequence). CDR3 DNA sequence: TGCAGTGCTACGGACAGGGGGGGGGATGGCTACACCTTC. Its translation: CSATDRGGDGYTF.

Many counts were recorded for this clonotype. The V gene is TRBV27, the J gene TRBJ1-3; D might be TRBD1 (6 bases). In germline, CDR1 is MNHEY, CDR2 SMNVEV (reference sequence). The CDR3 totals 14 residues. Trimming removed 3 bases from V and 2 bases from J, with 8 bases in between. The CDR3 DNA sequence: TGTGCCAGCAGTTTTGGGGGGCCTGGAAACACCATATATTTT. Translated, it gives CASSFGGPGNTIYF.

This clonotype was seen many times. J is TRBJ2-3 and V is TRBV19; D is unclear. The CDR3 is made up of 16 amino acids. The V gene lost 3 bases and the J gene lost 5 bases, with 18 bases spanning the gap. The germline V gene encodes CDR1 LNHDA and CDR2 SQIVND (reference sequence). CDR3 residues: CASSIDPHSWEDTQYF. In nucleotides, the CDR3 is TGTGCCAGTAGTATTGACCCGCATTCGTGGGAAGATACGCAGTATTTT.

The CDR3 nucleotides read TGTGCCAGCTCCCCAACGAAGGGTGGGGGCTCCTACGAGCAGTACTTC. This gives the protein CASSPTKGGGSYEQYF. This chain links TRBV7-9 with TRBJ2-7; D is tentatively TRBD1 or TRBD2 (5 bases each). V was trimmed by 8 bases and J by 0 bases, leaving 20 bases between them. CDR3 size: 16 residues. Germline V lookup: CDR1 SEHNR, CDR2 FQNEAQ (reference sequence).

This chain uses TRBV20-1 with TRBJ2-5, with TRBD2 matching 13 bases. From germline, CDR1 is DFQATT and CDR2 SNEGSKA (reference sequence). V was clipped by 4 bases and J by 9 bases; unmatched bases: 14. The CDR3 runs to 16 residues. DNA of the CDR3: TGCAGTGCTACCGGGACTAGCGGGATGGCCTGGGGGCCCCAGTACTTC. Translation gives CSATGTSGMAWGPQYF.

This clonotype was detected only once. Sequence at one end of the junction differs from germline and may be a read error. The chain recombines TRBV7-2 with TRBJ2-5; 9 bases align to TRBD2. The J call is doubtful: the DNA matches TRBJ2-7 better. The germline V gene encodes CDR1 SGHTA and CDR2 FQGNSA. CDR3 length equals 16 residues. CDR3: CASRLEAASGAYEQYF. CDR3 DNA: TGTGCCAGCCGCTTAGAAGCGGCTAGCGGGGCCTACGAGCAGTACTTC.

This clonotype was detected a few times. The chain is built from TRBV7-2 and TRBJ2-1; 7 bases align to TRBD2. Germline CDR1 is SGHTA and CDR2 is FQGNSA. With V trimmed by 5 bases and J by 4 bases, 8 bases remained unmatched. CDR3 length: 15 residues. CDR3 sequence: CASSPGRGSYNEQFF. The CDR3 nucleotides are TGTGCCAGCAGCCCTGGGCGCGGGAGTTACAATGAGCAGTTCTTC.

The chain couples TRBV7-2 to TRBJ2-2, with 7 bases matching TRBD2. V lost 5 bases to trimming and J lost 2 bases; unmatched junction nucleotides: 2. CDR1 is SGHTA, CDR2 FQGNSA, per germline. CDR3 length: 14 amino acids. CDR3 region: CASSRTSNTGELFF. The CDR3 bases are TGTGCCAGCAGCCGGACTAGTAACACCGGGGAGCTGTTTTTT. Full variable domain (missing parts from reference TRBV7-2 and TRBJ2-2): GAGVSQSPSNKVTEKGKDVELRCDPISGHTALYWYRQSLGQGLEFLIYFQGNSAPDKSGLPSDRFSAERTGGSVSTLTIQRTQQEDSAVYLCASSRTSNTGELFFGEGSRLTVL.

This clonotype was detected ten times or more. The rearrangement joins TRBV27 to TRBJ2-7; the D call may be TRBD1 or TRBD2 (5 bases each). Germline CDR1 MNHEY, CDR2 SMNVEV (reference sequence). The germline V and J ends were trimmed by 3 bases and 7 bases, with 13 bases remaining between them. This CDR3 has 13 residues. CDR3 region: CASSFLSGREQYF. The CDR3, as DNA: TGTGCCAGCAGTTTTCTCTCGGGGCGTGAGCAGTACTTC.